Shown below are 4 T cell receptor beta chains from a single sample sequenced in a study of blood T cell repertoires in COVID-19. Generated by immunoSEQ multiplex PCR, the TCRdb table keeps only in-frame clones and is missing some. The sample yields about 140,000 clones, roughly 85% seen once. The sample consisted of peripheral blood. Every receptor here comes from a man between 60 and 75 years old with acute or convalescent COVID-19.

The chain has TRBV28 and TRBJ2-1; 11 nucleotides align to TRBD2. Germline values: CDR1 MDHEN, CDR2 SYDVKM. Trimming removed 5 bases from V and 7 bases from J; junction bases left unmatched: 10. This CDR3 spans 16 amino acids. The CDR3 reads CASSIITSGSGNEQFF. The CDR3 DNA is TGTGCCAGCAGTATAATCACTAGCGGGAGTGGGAATGAGCAGTTCTTC.

The rearrangement joins TRBV11-2 to TRBJ2-3, with 9 bases lining up with TRBD2. Germline trimming cut 0 bases from V and 5 bases from J; bases unmatched to any gene: 6. CDR1 SGHAT and CDR2 FQNNGV come from the germline V gene. This CDR3 comprises 16 residues. This chain's CDR3 is CASSLEAGGGLDTQYF. In nucleotides, the CDR3 is TGTGCCAGCAGCTTAGAAGCGGGAGGTGGGTTAGATACGCAGTATTTT.

The chain has TRBV28 and TRBJ1-4, with D possibly TRBD1 on 5 matching bases. V shed 2 bases and J shed 7 bases, with 11 bases lying between them. Germline-derived CDR1 and CDR2 are MDHEN and SYDVKM. This CDR3 has 14 residues. The CDR3 sequence is CASSLGQGFEKLFF. CDR3 in DNA: TGTGCCAGCAGTTTAGGTCAGGGCTTTGAAAAACTGTTTTTT.

The chain links TRBV7-6 to TRBJ1-1; D is unclear. This CDR3 is 13 amino acids long. V shed 1 base and J shed 4 bases, with 7 bases lying between them. Germline V gene sequence: CDR1 SGHVS, CDR2 FNYEAQ. In nucleotides, the CDR3 is TGTGCCAGCAGCTTAGGGGCAAGCACTGAAGCTTTCTTT. Its protein is CASSLGASTEAFF.